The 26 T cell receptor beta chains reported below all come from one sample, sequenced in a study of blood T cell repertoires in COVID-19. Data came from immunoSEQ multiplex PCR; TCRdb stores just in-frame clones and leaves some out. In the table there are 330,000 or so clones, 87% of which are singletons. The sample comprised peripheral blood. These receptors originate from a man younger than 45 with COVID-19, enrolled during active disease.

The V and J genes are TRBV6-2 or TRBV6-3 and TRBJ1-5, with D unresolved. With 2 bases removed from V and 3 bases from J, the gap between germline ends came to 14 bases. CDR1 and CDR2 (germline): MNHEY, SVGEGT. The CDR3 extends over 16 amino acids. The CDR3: CASSYSPTGFNQPQHF. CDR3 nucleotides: TGTGCCAGCAGTTACAGCCCGACGGGATTCAATCAGCCCCAGCATTTT.

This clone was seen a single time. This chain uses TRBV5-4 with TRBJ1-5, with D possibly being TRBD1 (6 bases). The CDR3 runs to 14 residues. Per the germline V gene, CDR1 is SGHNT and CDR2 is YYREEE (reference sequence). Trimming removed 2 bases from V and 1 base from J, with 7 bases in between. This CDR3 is CASSLQGSNQPQHF. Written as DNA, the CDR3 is TGTGCCAGCAGCTTACAGGGCAGCAATCAGCCCCAGCATTTT.

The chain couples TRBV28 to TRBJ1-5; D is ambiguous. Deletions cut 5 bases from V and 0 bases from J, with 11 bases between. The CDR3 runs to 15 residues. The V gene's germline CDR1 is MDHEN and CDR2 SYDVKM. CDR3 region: CASSTTTSSNQPQHF. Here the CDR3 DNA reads TGTGCCAGCAGTACCACTACCTCTAGCAATCAGCCCCAGCATTTT.

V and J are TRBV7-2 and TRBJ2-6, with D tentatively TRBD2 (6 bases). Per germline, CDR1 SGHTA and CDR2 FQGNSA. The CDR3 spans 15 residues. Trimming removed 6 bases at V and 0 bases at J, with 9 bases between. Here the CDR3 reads CASRPGGSGANVLTF. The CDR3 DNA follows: TGTGCCAGCAGGCCCGGGGGCTCTGGGGCCAACGTCCTGACTTTC.

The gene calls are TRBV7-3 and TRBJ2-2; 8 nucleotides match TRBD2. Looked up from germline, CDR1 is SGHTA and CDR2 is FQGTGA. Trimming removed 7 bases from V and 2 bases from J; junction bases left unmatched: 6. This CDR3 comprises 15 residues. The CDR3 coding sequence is TGTGCCAGCACCCAACGGGGGGGCAACACCGGGGAGCTGTTTTTT. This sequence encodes CASTQRGGNTGELFF.

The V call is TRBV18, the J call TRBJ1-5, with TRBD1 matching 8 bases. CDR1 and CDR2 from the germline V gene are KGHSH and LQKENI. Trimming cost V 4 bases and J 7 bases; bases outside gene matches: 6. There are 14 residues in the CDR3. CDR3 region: CASSLGQGGQPQHF. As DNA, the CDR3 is TGTGCCAGCTCACTCGGACAGGGAGGGCAGCCCCAGCATTTT. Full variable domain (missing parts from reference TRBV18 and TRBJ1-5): NAGVMQNPRHLVRRRGQEARLRCSPMKGHSHVYWYRQLPEEGLKFMVYLQKENIIDESGMPKERFSAEFPKEGPSILRIQQVVRGDSAAYFCASSLGQGGQPQHFGDGTRLSIL.

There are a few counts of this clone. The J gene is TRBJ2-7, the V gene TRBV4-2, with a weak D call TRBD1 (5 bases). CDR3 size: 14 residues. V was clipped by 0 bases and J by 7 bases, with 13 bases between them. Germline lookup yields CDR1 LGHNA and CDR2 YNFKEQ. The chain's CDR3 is CASSQDRELREQYF. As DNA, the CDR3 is TGTGCCAGCAGCCAAGACAGGGAACTCAGGGAGCAGTACTTC.

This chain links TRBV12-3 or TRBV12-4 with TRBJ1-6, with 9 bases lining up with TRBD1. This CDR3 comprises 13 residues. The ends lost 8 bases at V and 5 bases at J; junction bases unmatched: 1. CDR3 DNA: TGTGCCAGCCGGGACAGGGATAATTCACCCCTCCACTTT. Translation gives CASRDRDNSPLHF.

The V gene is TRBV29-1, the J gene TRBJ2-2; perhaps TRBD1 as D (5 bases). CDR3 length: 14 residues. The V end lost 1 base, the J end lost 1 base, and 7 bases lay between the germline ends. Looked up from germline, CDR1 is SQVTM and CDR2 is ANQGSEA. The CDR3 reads CSVEGQGNTGELFF. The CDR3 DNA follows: TGCAGCGTTGAAGGTCAGGGGAACACCGGGGAGCTGTTTTTT.

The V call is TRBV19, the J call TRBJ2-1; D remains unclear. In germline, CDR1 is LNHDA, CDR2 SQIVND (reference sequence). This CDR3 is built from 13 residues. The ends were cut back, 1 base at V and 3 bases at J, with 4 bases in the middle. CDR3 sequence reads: CASSIADYNEQFF. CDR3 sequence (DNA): TGTGCCAGTAGTATAGCAGACTACAATGAGCAGTTCTTC.

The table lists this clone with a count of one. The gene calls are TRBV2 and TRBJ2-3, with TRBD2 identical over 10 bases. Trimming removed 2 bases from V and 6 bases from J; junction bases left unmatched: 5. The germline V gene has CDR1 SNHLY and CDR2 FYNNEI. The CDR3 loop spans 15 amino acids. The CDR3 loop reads CASSERAGGKDTQYF. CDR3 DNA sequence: TGTGCCAGCAGTGAAAGAGCGGGAGGGAAGGATACGCAGTATTTT.

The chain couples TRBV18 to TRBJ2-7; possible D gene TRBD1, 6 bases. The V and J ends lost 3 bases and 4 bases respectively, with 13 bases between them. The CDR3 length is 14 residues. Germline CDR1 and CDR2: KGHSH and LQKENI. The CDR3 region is CASSPPRQAYEQYF. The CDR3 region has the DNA TGTGCCAGCTCACCGCCCCGACAGGCTTACGAGCAGTACTTC.

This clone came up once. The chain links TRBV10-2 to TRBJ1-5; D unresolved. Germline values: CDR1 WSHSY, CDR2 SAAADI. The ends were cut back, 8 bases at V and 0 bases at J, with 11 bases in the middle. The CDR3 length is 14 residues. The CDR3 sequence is CASGPIDSNQPQHF. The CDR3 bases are TGCGCCAGCGGCCCGATTGATAGCAATCAGCCCCAGCATTTT.

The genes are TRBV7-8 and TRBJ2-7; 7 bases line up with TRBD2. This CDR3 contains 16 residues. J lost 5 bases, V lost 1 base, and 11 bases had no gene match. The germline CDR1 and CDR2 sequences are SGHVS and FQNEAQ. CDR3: CASSLDQWRAGDEQYF. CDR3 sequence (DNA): TGTGCCAGCAGCTTAGACCAGTGGAGGGCGGGAGACGAGCAGTACTTC.

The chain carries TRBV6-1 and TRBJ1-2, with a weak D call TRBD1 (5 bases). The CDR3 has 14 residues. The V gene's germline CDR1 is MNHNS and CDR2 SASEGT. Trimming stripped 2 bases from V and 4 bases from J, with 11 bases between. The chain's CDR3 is CASSEQTDFYGYTF. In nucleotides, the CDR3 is TGTGCCAGCAGTGAACAGACAGACTTCTATGGCTACACCTTC.

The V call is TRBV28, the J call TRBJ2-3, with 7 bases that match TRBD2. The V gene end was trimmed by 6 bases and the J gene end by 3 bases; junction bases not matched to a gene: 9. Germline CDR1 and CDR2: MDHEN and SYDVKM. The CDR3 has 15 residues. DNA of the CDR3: TGTGCCAGCAGCCCTACTAGCGAGATTACAGATACGCAGTATTTT. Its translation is CASSPTSEITDTQYF.

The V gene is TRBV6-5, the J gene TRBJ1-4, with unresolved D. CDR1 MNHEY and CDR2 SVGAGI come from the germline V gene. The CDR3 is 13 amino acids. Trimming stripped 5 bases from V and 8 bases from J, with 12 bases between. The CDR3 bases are TGTGCCAGCAGTCTGAGGGAGAGGGAAAAACTGTTTTTT. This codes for CASSLREREKLFF.

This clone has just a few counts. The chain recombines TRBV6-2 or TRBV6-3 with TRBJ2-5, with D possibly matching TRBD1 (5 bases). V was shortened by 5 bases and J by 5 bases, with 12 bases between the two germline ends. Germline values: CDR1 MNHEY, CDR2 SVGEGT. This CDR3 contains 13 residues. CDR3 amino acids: CASSPDKRETQYF. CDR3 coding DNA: TGTGCCAGCAGTCCGGACAAGAGGGAGACCCAGTACTTC.

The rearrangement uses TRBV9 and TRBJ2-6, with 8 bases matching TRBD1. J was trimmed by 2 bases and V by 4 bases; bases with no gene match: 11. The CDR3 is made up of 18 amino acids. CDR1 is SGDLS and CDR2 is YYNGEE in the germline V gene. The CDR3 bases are TGTGCCAGCAGCCCGAAGTTGACAGGGGCCCCTGGGGCCAACGTCCTGACTTTC. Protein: CASSPKLTGAPGANVLTF. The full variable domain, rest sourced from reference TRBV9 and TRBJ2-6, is DSGVTQTPKHLITATGQRVTLRCSPRSGDLSVYWYQQSLDQGLQFLIQYYNGEERAKGNILERFSAQQFPDLHSELNLSSLELGDSALYFCASSPKLTGAPGANVLTFGAGSRLTVL.

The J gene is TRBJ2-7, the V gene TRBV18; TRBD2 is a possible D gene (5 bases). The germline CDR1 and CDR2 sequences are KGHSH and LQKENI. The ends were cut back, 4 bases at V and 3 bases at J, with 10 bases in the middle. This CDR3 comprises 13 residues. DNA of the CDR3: TGTGCCAGCTCACTCAGCGACTACTACGAGCAGTACTTC. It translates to CASSLSDYYEQYF.

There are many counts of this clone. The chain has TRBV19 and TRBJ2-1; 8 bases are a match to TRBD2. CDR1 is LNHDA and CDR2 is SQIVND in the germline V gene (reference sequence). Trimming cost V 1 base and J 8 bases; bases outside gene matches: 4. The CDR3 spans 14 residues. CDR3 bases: TGTGCCAGTAGTATAGCGGGGGGGTTAGATGAGCAGTTCTTC. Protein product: CASSIAGGLDEQFF.

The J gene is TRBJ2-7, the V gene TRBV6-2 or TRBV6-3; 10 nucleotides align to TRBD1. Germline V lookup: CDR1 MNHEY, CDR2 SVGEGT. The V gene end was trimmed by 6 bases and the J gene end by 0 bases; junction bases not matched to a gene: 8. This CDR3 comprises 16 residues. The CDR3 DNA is TGTGCCAGCAGCCGAGGCGGGACAGGGGCCTCCTACGAGCAGTACTTC. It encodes CASSRGGTGASYEQYF.

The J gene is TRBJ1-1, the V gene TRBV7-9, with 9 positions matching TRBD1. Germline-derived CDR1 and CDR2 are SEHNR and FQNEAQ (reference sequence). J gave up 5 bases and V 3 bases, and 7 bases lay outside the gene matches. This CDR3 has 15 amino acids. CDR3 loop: CASSFTGGGRTEAFF. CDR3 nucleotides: TGTGCCAGCAGCTTCACAGGGGGCGGTCGAACTGAAGCTTTCTTT.

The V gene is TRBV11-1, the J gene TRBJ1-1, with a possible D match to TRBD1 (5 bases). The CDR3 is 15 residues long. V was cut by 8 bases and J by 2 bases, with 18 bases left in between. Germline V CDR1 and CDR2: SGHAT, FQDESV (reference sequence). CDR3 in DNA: TGTGCCAGCTCCCTGGGGGGTGGCCTTAACACTGAAGCTTTCTTT. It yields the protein CASSLGGGLNTEAFF.

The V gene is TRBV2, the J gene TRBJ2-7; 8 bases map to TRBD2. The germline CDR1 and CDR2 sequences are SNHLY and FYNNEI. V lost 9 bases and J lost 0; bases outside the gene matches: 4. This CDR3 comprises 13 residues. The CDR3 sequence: CASLGLDSYEQYF. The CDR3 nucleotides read TGTGCCAGTTTGGGACTAGACTCCTACGAGCAGTACTTC.

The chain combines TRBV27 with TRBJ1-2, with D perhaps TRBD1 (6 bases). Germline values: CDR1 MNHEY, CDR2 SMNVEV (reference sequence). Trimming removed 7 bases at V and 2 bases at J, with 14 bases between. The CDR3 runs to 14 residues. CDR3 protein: CASKRLDRNYGYTF. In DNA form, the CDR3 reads TGTGCCAGCAAGCGCCTCGACAGGAACTATGGCTACACCTTC.